This TCR beta chain came from a study of blood T cell repertoires in COVID-19. Study information: COVID-19 samples collected from the United States, Italy and Spain covered acute and convalescent phases.

CDR3 length: 19 residues. Per germline, CDR1 LNHDA and CDR2 SQIVND (reference sequence). After removal of 3 bases from V and 4 bases from J, the junction contained 18 bases not matched to a gene. Recruits, aged about 18 to 100 years, lived in 24 US areas. Cohort assignment relied on participant-reported clinical history. Per the authors' pipeline: Amplification of reference gene primers provided the estimated nucleated cell counts. Clones were sequenced by immunoSEQ multiplex PCR, and TCRdb holds only the in-frame ones, with some missing. V and J calls and clone size are copied from that table; D and trimming were computed from the DNA. Counted here are 150,000 to 200,000 clones, 60% to 80% occurring once; the ten biggest clones make up roughly 17%.

This sequence originates from a woman aged 45-59 years who had recovered from COVID-19. Sequenced: PBMCs or T cells enriched from blood (not recorded which). V and J are TRBV19 and TRBJ2-1; 7 positions agree with TRBD2. The CDR3 DNA is TGTGCCAGTAGTATCTCCCCCCCCTCTATAGCGGGCCGGTACAATGAGCAGTTCTTC. This codes for CASSISPPSIAGRYNEQFF.